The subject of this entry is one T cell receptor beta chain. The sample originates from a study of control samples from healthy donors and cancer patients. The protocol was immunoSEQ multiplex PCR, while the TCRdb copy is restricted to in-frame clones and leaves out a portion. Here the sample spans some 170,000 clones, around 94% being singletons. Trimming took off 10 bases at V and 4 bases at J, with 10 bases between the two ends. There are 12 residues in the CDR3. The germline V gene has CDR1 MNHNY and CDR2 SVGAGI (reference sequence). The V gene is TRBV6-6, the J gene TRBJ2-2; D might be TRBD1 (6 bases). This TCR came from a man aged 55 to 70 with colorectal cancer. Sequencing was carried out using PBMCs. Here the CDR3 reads CANSQGTGELFF. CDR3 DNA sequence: TGTGCCAACTCACAGGGCACCGGGGAGCTGTTTTTT.